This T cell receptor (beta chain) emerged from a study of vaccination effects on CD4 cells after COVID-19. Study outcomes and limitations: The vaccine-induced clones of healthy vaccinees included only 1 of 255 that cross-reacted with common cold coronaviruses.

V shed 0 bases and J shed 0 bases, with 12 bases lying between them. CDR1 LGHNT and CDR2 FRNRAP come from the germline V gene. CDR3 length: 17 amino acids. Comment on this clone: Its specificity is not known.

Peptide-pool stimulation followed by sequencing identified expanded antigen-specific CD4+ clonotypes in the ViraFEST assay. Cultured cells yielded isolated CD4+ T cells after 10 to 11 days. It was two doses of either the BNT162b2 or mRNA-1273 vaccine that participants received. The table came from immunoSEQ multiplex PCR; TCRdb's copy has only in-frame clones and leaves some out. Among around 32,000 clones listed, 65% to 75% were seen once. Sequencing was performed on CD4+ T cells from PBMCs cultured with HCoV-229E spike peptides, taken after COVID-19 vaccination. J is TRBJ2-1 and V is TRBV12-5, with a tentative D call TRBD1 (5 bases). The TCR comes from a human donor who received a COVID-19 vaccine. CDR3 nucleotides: TGTGCTAGTGGTTTGGTACGGGTTAGGGGCTCCTACAATGAGCAGTTCTTC. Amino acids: CASGLVRVRGSYNEQFF.